Listed below are T cell receptor beta chains from one sample, sequenced in a study of breast tumors, draining lymph nodes, adjacent tissues. TCRdb processed the multiplex PCR reads anew with MiXCR; each CDR3 protein has one entry. The profile covers around 170,000 distinct CDR3 sequences, with roughly a third appearing a single time and 4.3% taken by the ten largest. The specimen sequenced was axillary lymph node tissue. All receptors derive from a female donor with breast cancer. Some clones in this sample may be carry-over from other donors' samples. Each CDR3 is given with its conserved first and last residue. D genes are given only for firm matches. Only part of the rows carry a size: once, few, many, or a class if the clone is expanded.

j_call	clone_size	v_call	d_call	cdr3_nt	cdr3_aa
TRBJ2-5	NA	TRBV6-4	NA	TGTGCCATCAGGCACAGACAAGAGACCCGGTACTTC	CAIRHRQETRYF
TRBJ1-2	many	TRBV18	NA	TGTGCCAGCTCACCGACAGCCACTAACTATGGCTACACCTTC	CASSPTATNYGYTF
TRBJ2-4	many	TRBV4-2	NA	TGTGCCAGCAGCCAAGAGCCGGGGGCCCCAGGAAACATTCAGTACTTC	CASSQEPGAPGNIQYF
TRBJ2-6	NA	TRBV15	TRBD2	TGTGCCAAAGTGGGGGGGGGTGGGGCCAACGTCCTGACTTTC	CAKVGGGGANVLTF
TRBJ2-3	many	TRBV7-2	NA	TGTGCCAGCAGCTTAGGCGGGGGCGCCACGCCAGATACGCAGTATTTT	CASSLGGGATPDTQYF
TRBJ2-2	once	TRBV24-1	TRBD2	TGTGCCCCCAGTGAACCGGGACTAGCGACCGTCACTTTGAACACCGGGGAGCTGTTTTTT	CAPSEPGLATVTLNTGELFF
TRBJ2-1	many	TRBV20-1	NA	TGCAGTGCTAGACCTATCTGGAGGCAAACCTCCTACAATGAGCAGTTCTTC	CSARPIWRQTSYNEQFF
TRBJ2-5	many	TRBV4-1	TRBD2	TGCGCCAGCAGCCAACCGGGACTAGCGGGAGGGCCGGGAGAGACCCAGTACTTC	CASSQPGLAGGPGETQYF
TRBJ2-3	many	TRBV12-3/TRBV12-4	NA	TGTGCCAGCCCACCCGCACAGGGAGGAACAGATACGCAGTATTTT	CASPPAQGGTDTQYF
TRBJ1-4	few	TRBV28	NA	TGTGCCAGCAGACCAAGTCTTTCGACTAATGAAAAACTGTTTTTT	CASRPSLSTNEKLFF
TRBJ1-4	many	TRBV5-8	TRBD1	TGTGCCAGCAGCCCTGGGAGGGGGCAGGGGGGACCTGCGAGGGAAAAACTGTTTTTT	CASSPGRGQGGPAREKLFF
TRBJ1-1	few	TRBV20-1	TRBD1	TGCAGTGCTGGAGACAGGGCGAAAGGCGCGCGGAACACTGAAGCTTTCTTT	CSAGDRAKGARNTEAFF
TRBJ2-7	NA	TRBV6-1	TRBD2	TGTGCCAGCAGTGAAGGTCTGGGGGGGAGCACTACCTACGAGCAGTACTTC	CASSEGLGGSTTYEQYF
TRBJ2-7	NA	TRBV28	NA	TGTGCCAGCAGTCCCCAGGGGTCCACCTACGAGCAGTACTTC	CASSPQGSTYEQYF
TRBJ2-7	NA	TRBV15	NA	TGTGCCACCAGCACAGGGCTTACCTACGAGCAGTACTTC	CATSTGLTYEQYF
TRBJ1-4	many	TRBV20-1	TRBD1	TGCAGTGCTAGAGATGGACAGGAATTGCGTGAAAAACTGTTTTTT	CSARDGQELREKLFF